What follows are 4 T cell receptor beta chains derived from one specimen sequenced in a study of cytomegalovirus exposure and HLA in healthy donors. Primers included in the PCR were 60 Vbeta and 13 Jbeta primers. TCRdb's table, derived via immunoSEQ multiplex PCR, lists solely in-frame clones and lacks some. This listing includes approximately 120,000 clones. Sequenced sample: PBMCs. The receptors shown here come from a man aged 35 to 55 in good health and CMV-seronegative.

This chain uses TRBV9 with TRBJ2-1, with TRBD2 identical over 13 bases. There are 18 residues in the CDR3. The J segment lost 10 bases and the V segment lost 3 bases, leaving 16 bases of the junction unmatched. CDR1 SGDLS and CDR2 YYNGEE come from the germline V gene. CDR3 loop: CASSGTDRPGTSGMEQFF. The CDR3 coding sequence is TGTGCCAGCAGCGGGACGGACAGGCCCGGGACTAGCGGGATGGAGCAGTTCTTC.

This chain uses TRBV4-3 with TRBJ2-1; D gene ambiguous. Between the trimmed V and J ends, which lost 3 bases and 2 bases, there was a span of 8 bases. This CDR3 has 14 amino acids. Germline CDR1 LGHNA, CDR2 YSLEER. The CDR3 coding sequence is TGCGCCAGCAGCCAGACGGGTCCCTACAATGAGCAGTTCTTC. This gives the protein CASSQTGPYNEQFF.

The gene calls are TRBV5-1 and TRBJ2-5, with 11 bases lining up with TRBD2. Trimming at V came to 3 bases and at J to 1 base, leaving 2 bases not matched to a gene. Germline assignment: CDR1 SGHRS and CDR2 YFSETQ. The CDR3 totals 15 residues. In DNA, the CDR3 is TGCGCCAGCAGCTCAGGGACTAGCGGCCAAGAGACCCAGTACTTC. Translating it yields CASSSGTSGQETQYF.

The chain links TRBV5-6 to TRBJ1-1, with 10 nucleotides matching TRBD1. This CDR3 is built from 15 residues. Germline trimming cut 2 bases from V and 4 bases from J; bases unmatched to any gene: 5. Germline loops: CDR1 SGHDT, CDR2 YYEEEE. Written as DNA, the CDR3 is TGTGCCAGCAGCTTTGACAGGGGGCTGGTCACTGAAGCTTTCTTT. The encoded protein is CASSFDRGLVTEAFF.